Given below is one T cell receptor beta chain in context. This record comes from a study of blood T cell repertoires in COVID-19. For the study at large: COVID-19 samples from acute and convalescent phases originated in the United States, Italy and Spain. Sources were T cells, B-cell-depleted T cells, or PBMCs; the material itself was cDNA or gDNA.

Per the original methods: Nucleated cell number was recorded as an estimate derived from reference gene primer amplification. TCRdb's copy holds only in-frame clones and misses some; the assay was immunoSEQ multiplex PCR. D and trimming come from the DNA, and the V and J calls and clone size come from that table. The sample has about 81,000 clones; 70% to 90% are singletons. V was shortened by 0 bases and J by 1 base, with 14 bases between the two germline ends. The CDR3 runs 16 residues. Germline values: CDR1 SGHKS, CDR2 YYEKEE (reference sequence). The sequence was collected from a man in his 70s with active or convalescent COVID-19. This chain connects TRBV5-5 to TRBJ2-7; TRBD1 might be the D (5 bases). What was sequenced was peripheral blood. CDR3 sequence: CASSLELYRFSYEQYF. CDR3 DNA: TGTGCCAGCAGCTTGGAACTATACAGGTTTTCCTACGAGCAGTACTTC.